Listed here is a single TCR beta chain. Its antigen is unknown. The CDR3 length is 19 residues. V lost 3 bases and J lost 4; bases outside the gene matches: 11. Germline V gene data show CDR1 as SGHRS and CDR2 as YFSETQ. These data come from a study of cytomegalovirus exposure and HLA in healthy donors. Clones were sequenced by immunoSEQ multiplex PCR, and TCRdb holds only the in-frame ones, with some missing. The sample holds approximately 160,000 clones, 86% seen once. Study-level points and caveats: It was confirmed in vitro that a few of the CMV-associated chains were specific for CMV antigens.

V is TRBV5-1 and J is TRBJ2-6; TRBD1 agrees at 12 bases. What was sequenced was PBMCs. The sequence was obtained from a woman aged 30 to 39 in good health and CMV-seronegative. DNA of the CDR3: TGCGCCAGCAGCTCAATAGGGGACAGGGGGCGCCGAGGGGCCAACGTCCTGACTTTC. As protein: CASSSIGDRGRRGANVLTF. The full variable domain, its missing parts supplied by reference TRBV5-1 and TRBJ2-6, is KAGVTQTPRYLIKTRGQQVTLSCSPISGHRSVSWYQQTPGQGLQFLFEYFSETQRNKGNFPGRFSGRQFSNSRSEMNVSTLELGDSALYLCASSSIGDRGRRGANVLTFGAGSRLTVL.